These 23 T cell receptor beta chains were sequenced from one sample in a study of T cells in Graves' hyperthyroidism and ophthalmopathy. The CDR3 regions of TCR beta were amplified from RNA transcripts. First-round RT-PCR targeting the TCR CDR3 was performed with the HTBI primer set. MiXCR, run by TCRdb on the multiplex PCR reads, gives a single entry per CDR3 protein. The sample records 250,000 to 300,000 distinct CDR3 sequences, about an eighth being singletons. Sequenced sample: blood. Source of these receptors: a woman aged 40-49 years with Graves' hyperthyroidism.

In this sample, this clonotype turned up many times. The chain carries TRBV7-9 and TRBJ2-7; TRBD1 agrees at 8 bases. CDR1 and CDR2 (germline): SEHNR, FQNEAQ (reference sequence). The CDR3 length is 14 residues. J lost 2 bases, V lost 5 bases, and 5 bases had no gene match. The CDR3, as DNA: TGTGCCAGCAGCCGACAGGGGATAACCTACGAGCAGTACTTC. It is translated as CASSRQGITYEQYF.

The sample holds many counts of this clonotype. The gene calls are TRBV2 and TRBJ2-5; TRBD2 might be the D (5 bases). The germline CDR1 and CDR2 sequences are SNHLY and FYNNEI. Trimming left V 10 bases short and J 5 bases short, with 14 bases between. CDR3 length equals 12 residues. The DNA of the CDR3 is TGTGCCATTAAAAATACGGGGGAGACCCAGTACTTC. It is translated as CAIKNTGETQYF.

This clonotype was observed at least ten times. The chain is built from TRBV24-1 and TRBJ1-4, with 8 nucleotides matching TRBD1. Germline V gene data show CDR1 as KGHDR and CDR2 as SFDVKD. The V segment lost 2 bases and the J segment 6 bases; nucleotides outside the gene matches: 4. The CDR3 is made up of 15 amino acids. The CDR3 spells CATSDSTGDHEKLFF. The CDR3 bases are TGTGCCACCAGTGATTCGACAGGGGACCATGAAAAACTGTTTTTT.

With regard to this clonotype: At one of its ends the junction is not consistent with the germline gene, which may arise from a read error. J is TRBJ1-2 and V is TRBV20-1; possible D gene TRBD1, 6 bases. The V gene's germline CDR1 is DFQATT and CDR2 SNEGSKA (reference sequence). The CDR3 spans 14 residues. CDR3 protein: CSARDVGGAYDYTF. The CDR3 region has the DNA TGCAGTGCTAGAGACGTCGGGGGCGCCTATGACTACACCTTC.

This clonotype was seen many times. The chain has TRBV11-2 and TRBJ1-1, with D unclear. V lost 5 bases and J lost 0, with 7 bases in between. The CDR3 spans 13 residues. Germline V gene sequence: CDR1 SGHAT, CDR2 FQNNGV. CDR3 in amino acids: CASSPALNTEAFF. The CDR3, as DNA: TGTGCCAGCAGCCCCGCGTTGAACACTGAAGCTTTCTTT.

This clonotype appeared many times. J is TRBJ2-5 and V is TRBV2; TRBD2 is a possible D gene (5 bases). Germline CDR1 reads SNHLY; CDR2 reads FYNNEI. There are 11 residues in the CDR3. Trimming removed 6 bases at V and 7 bases at J, with 9 bases between. The chain's CDR3 is CASSPGVTQYF. CDR3 nucleotides: TGTGCCAGCAGCCCCGGGGTGACCCAGTACTTC. The full variable domain, completed using reference TRBV2 and TRBJ2-5, is EPEVTQTPSHQVTQMGQEVILRCVPISNHLYFYWYRQILGQKVEFLVSFYNNEISEKSEIFDDQFSVERPDGSNFTLKIRSTKLEDSAMYFCASSPGVTQYFGPGTRLLVL.

Points on this clonotype: A single base separates this from a much larger clone, so it may be a read error. The chain carries TRBV5-1 and TRBJ2-1; possible D gene TRBD2, 5 bases. The J call may be wrong; the DNA end is better matched by TRBJ2-7. Germline CDR1 reads SGHRS; CDR2 reads YFSETQ. The CDR3 is made up of 15 amino acids. The CDR3 here is CASILGGSSYNEQYF. The CDR3 bases are TGCGCCAGCATCCTTGGAGGAAGCTCCTACAATGAGCAGTACTTC.

The table lists this clonotype with many counts. The rearrangement links TRBV5-1 to TRBJ2-7; no clear D. This CDR3 has 17 residues. CDR1 is SGHRS and CDR2 is YFSETQ in the germline V gene. Trimming left V 4 bases short and J 4 bases short, with 24 bases between. This CDR3 is CASSLTNSRIRSYEQYF. The CDR3 DNA follows: TGCGCCAGCAGCCTGACCAACTCTAGGATTCGTTCGTACGAGCAGTACTTC.

In this sample, this clonotype turned up many times. CDR3 sequence: CASREVGGGTNYGYTF. CDR3 bases: TGTGCCAGCAGAGAGGTTGGGGGAGGGACTAACTATGGCTACACCTTC. The rearrangement uses TRBV28 and TRBJ1-2; D is possibly TRBD1 (5 bases). The V gene lost 6 bases and the J gene lost 0 bases, with 17 bases spanning the gap. This CDR3 has 16 amino acids. Germline loops: CDR1 MDHEN, CDR2 SYDVKM.

The genes are TRBV7-9 and TRBJ2-5, with 7 bases that match TRBD2. Germline V gene sequence: CDR1 SEHNR, CDR2 FQNEAQ (reference sequence). This CDR3 has 18 amino acids. V shed 8 bases, J shed 1 base, and the junction held 19 bases outside the gene matches. Here the CDR3 DNA reads TGTGCCAGCTCACCCTTCGGCGGGAGCCCCACCATCCAAGAGACCCAGTACTTC. Protein: CASSPFGGSPTIQETQYF.

The table lists this clonotype with a count of one. A read error may produce the germline difference seen at one junction end. The genes are TRBV20-1 and TRBJ2-5, with D perhaps given as TRBD1 or TRBD2 (5 bases each). The CDR3 is made up of 15 amino acids. The germline V gene has CDR1 DFQATT and CDR2 SNEGSKA (reference sequence). This chain's CDR3 is CSADPRGSAIESQYF. The DNA for the CDR3 is TGCAGTGCCGACCCGAGGGGTAGCGCGATAGAGAGCCAGTACTTC.

The table lists this clonotype with many counts. The V call is TRBV6-5, the J call TRBJ2-5; 10 positions match TRBD2. The CDR3 contains 15 residues. Germline assignment: CDR1 MNHEY and CDR2 SVGAGI. V shed 2 bases, J shed 5 bases, and the junction held 5 bases outside the gene matches. The DNA of the CDR3 is TGTGCCAGCAGTTACCCCTCTAGCGGGGGTGAGACCCAGTACTTC. Translation: CASSYPSSGGETQYF.

In its sample, this clonotype was seen many times. This sequence joins TRBV12-3 or TRBV12-4 and TRBJ2-1; TRBD1 is a possible D gene (5 bases). CDR3 size: 13 residues. V lost 3 bases, J lost 9 bases, and 12 bases lay in between. The CDR3 coding sequence is TGTGCCAGCAGTTTCTCGGTTGGGGCTGAGCAGTTCTTC. The encoded protein is CASSFSVGAEQFF.

This clonotype was observed at least ten times. This sequence joins TRBV7-2 and TRBJ2-2; D is undetermined. The germline gives CDR1 SGHTA, CDR2 FQGNSA. The V gene lost 3 bases and the J gene lost 6 bases, with 11 bases spanning the gap. This CDR3 contains 14 residues. The CDR3 here is CASSFGFSAGELFF. The CDR3 bases are TGTGCCAGCAGCTTCGGCTTTTCCGCCGGGGAGCTGTTTTTT. Looking up the rest from reference TRBV7-2 and TRBJ2-2 gives the full variable domain: GAGVSQSPSNKVTEKGKDVELRCDPISGHTALYWYRQSLGQGLEFLIYFQGNSAPDKSGLPSDRFSAERTGGSVSTLTIQRTQQEDSAVYLCASSFGFSAGELFFGEGSRLTVL.

The table lists this clonotype with many counts. The genes are TRBV9 and TRBJ1-1; D perhaps matches TRBD1 (5 bases). This CDR3 contains 14 residues. Germline V gene sequence: CDR1 SGDLS, CDR2 YYNGEE. The V end lost 4 bases, the J end lost 1 base, and 11 bases lay between the germline ends. The chain's CDR3 is CASSTGTENTEAFF. CDR3 nucleotide sequence: TGTGCCAGCAGCACCGGGACGGAGAACACTGAAGCTTTCTTT.

This clonotype was detected many times. The rearrangement uses TRBV11-1 and TRBJ2-1, with 7 nucleotides matching TRBD2. V gave up 1 base and J gave up 15 bases; unmatched junction bases: 9. Germline V gives CDR1 SGHAT, CDR2 FQDESV (reference sequence). This CDR3 spans 13 amino acids. CDR3 nucleotides: TGTGCCAGCAGCTTAGACGTGGGAGGGCCCGGGTTCTTC. Its translation is CASSLDVGGPGFF.

Details on this clonotype: This may stem from a read error, because a much larger clone lies one nucleotide away. The V and J genes are TRBV30 and TRBJ1-2; D gene uncertain. The CDR3 is made up of 12 amino acids. Germline V gene lookup returns CDR1 GTSNPN and CDR2 SVGIG (reference sequence). The CDR3 DNA reads TGTGCCTGGGGTGTACCTGGCGATGGCTACACCTTC. It is translated as CAWGVPGDGYTF.

This clonotype was seen a handful of times. This chain uses TRBV27 with TRBJ2-2; the D is unclear. Per the germline V gene, CDR1 is MNHEY and CDR2 is SMNVEV (reference sequence). The CDR3 is 14 residues long. With 2 bases removed from V and 6 bases from J, the gap between germline ends came to 10 bases. The CDR3: CASSLADGPGELFF. CDR3 nucleotides: TGTGCCAGCAGTTTAGCGGACGGCCCCGGGGAGCTGTTTTTT.

This clonotype was detected only a few times. The chain couples TRBV6-5 to TRBJ1-2, with D unresolved. This CDR3 contains 14 residues. The V gene lost 2 bases and the J gene lost 4 bases, with 11 bases spanning the gap. The germline gives CDR1 MNHEY, CDR2 SVGAGI. The CDR3 nucleotides read TGTGCCAGCAGTTACGATGGGGTTGGCTATGGCTACACCTTC. Encoded protein: CASSYDGVGYGYTF.

Of note for this clonotype: This likely comes from a read error, as the CDR3 has no conserved phenylalanine or tryptophan at its end. This chain connects TRBV24-1 to TRBJ1-2; D not certain. The CDR3 consists of 14 residues. Germline-derived CDR1 and CDR2 are KGHDR and SFDVKD. The V and J ends lost 3 bases and 5 bases respectively, with 12 bases between them. The CDR3 bases are TGTGCCACCAGTGATGAGACTGGGGTTTATGGCTACACCCTC. As protein: CATSDETGVYGYTL.

This clonotype has just a few counts. This sequence joins TRBV5-6 and TRBJ1-2, with 11 bases that match TRBD1. This CDR3 is built from 15 residues. Germline V gene sequence: CDR1 SGHDT, CDR2 YYEEEE. Trimming at V came to 4 bases and at J to 8 bases, leaving 10 bases not matched to a gene. This CDR3 reads CASSLPGQGARGYTF. Here the CDR3 DNA reads TGTGCCAGCAGCCTCCCCGGACAGGGGGCGCGCGGCTACACCTTC.

Here the CDR3 reads CASSLLGQNTEAFF. CDR3 bases: TGTGCCAGCAGCCTTCTCGGACAGAACACTGAAGCTTTCTTT. This chain uses TRBV7-9 with TRBJ1-1; D possibly corresponds to TRBD1 (5 bases). Trimming pared 5 bases from V and 1 base from J, leaving 11 bases between. Per the germline V gene, CDR1 is SEHNR and CDR2 is FQNEAQ (reference sequence). The CDR3 consists of 14 residues. Full variable domain (missing parts from reference TRBV7-9 and TRBJ1-1): DTGVSQNPRHKITKRGQNVTFRCDPISEHNRLYWYRQTLGQGPEFLTYFQNEAQLEKSRLLSDRFSAERPKGSFSTLEIQRTEQGDSAMYLCASSLLGQNTEAFFGQGTRLTVV.

This clonotype was found many times. The chain has TRBV28 and TRBJ2-7, with TRBD1 matching over 12 bases. The germline V gene has CDR1 MDHEN and CDR2 SYDVKM. V trimming: 10 bases; J trimming: 9 bases; junction bases outside the gene matches: 7. The CDR3 extends over 12 amino acids. Here the CDR3 reads CATRDRGHWQYF. As DNA, the CDR3 is TGTGCCACCCGGGACAGGGGGCATTGGCAGTACTTC.